The 14 T cell receptor beta chains presented below share a single source sample, sequenced in a study of blood T cell repertoires in COVID-19. TCRdb keeps only in-frame clones here, not all; method: immunoSEQ multiplex PCR. The repertoire holds 70,000 to 95,000 clones, with over 80% as singletons. Sample: peripheral blood. These receptors were obtained from a woman aged 55 to 70 with acute or convalescent COVID-19.

The chain is built from TRBV18 and TRBJ1-2; D not certain. Trimming cost V 1 base and J 6 bases, with 12 bases left between them. The CDR3 is 14 residues long. The germline gives CDR1 KGHSH, CDR2 LQKENI. The CDR3 is CASSPRRQSDGYTF. Here the CDR3 DNA reads TGTGCCAGCTCACCACGGCGGCAGTCAGATGGCTACACCTTC.

This chain connects TRBV5-8 to TRBJ2-7, with TRBD1 as a possible D gene (5 bases). The germline V gene has CDR1 SGHTS and CDR2 YDEGEE. This CDR3 has 15 residues. Trimming cost V 1 base and J 3 bases, with 14 bases left between them. CDR3 DNA sequence: TGTGCCAGCAGCTTGCCAGGGCCCGTTCGCTACGAGCAGTACTTC. The encoded protein is CASSLPGPVRYEQYF.

The V call is TRBV24-1, the J call TRBJ2-2, with 7 nucleotides matching TRBD2. The CDR3 totals 17 residues. V lost 3 bases, J lost 9 bases, and 15 bases stayed unmatched. Looked up from germline, CDR1 is KGHDR and CDR2 is SFDVKD. The CDR3 DNA reads TGTGCCACCAGTGATCTGAATGCCCAGCGGGGACCGCGGGAGCTGTTTTTT. Translating gives CATSDLNAQRGPRELFF.

The chain combines TRBV6-5 with TRBJ1-1; 7 bases map to TRBD1. Germline CDR1 reads MNHEY; CDR2 reads SVGAGI. CDR3 length equals 14 residues. V shed 4 bases and J 1 base; nucleotides not matched to a gene: 3. The CDR3 sequence: CASSSWTGNTEAFF. Written as DNA, the CDR3 is TGTGCCAGCAGTTCCTGGACAGGGAACACTGAAGCTTTCTTT.

The chain carries TRBV2 and TRBJ2-2, with a possible D match to TRBD2 (5 bases). The germline gives CDR1 SNHLY, CDR2 FYNNEI. The CDR3 covers 13 residues. V lost 6 bases, J lost 4 bases, and 9 bases lay in between. The CDR3 is CASRKDSTGELFF. CDR3 in DNA: TGTGCCAGCAGGAAGGACTCCACCGGGGAGCTGTTTTTT.

V gene TRBV3-1 (or the pseudogene TRBV3-2) combines with J gene TRBJ1-3; 9 positions match TRBD1. Germline V gene sequence: CDR1 LGHDT, CDR2 YNNKEL (reference sequence). The length of the CDR3 is 16 residues. J lost 4 bases, V lost 4 bases, and 8 bases had no gene match. For the CDR3, the DNA is TGTGCCAGCAGCCGAATACAGGGGGCATCGGGAAACACCATATATTTT. It specifies CASSRIQGASGNTIYF.

The CDR3 region has the DNA TGTGCCAGCAGAAGGACTAGTTCCTACAATGAGCAGTTCTTC. Translating gives CASRRTSSYNEQFF. The chain couples TRBV2 to TRBJ2-1, with 7 bases matching TRBD2. Germline assignment: CDR1 SNHLY and CDR2 FYNNEI. Trimming at V came to 6 bases and at J to 1 base, leaving 3 bases not matched to a gene. The CDR3 has 14 residues.

The chain combines TRBV5-1 with TRBJ2-2; TRBD1 agrees at 10 bases. The CDR3 is 16 residues long. The germline V gene encodes CDR1 SGHRS and CDR2 YFSETQ. Losses at the gene ends were 0 bases for V and 4 bases for J; bases not matched to a gene: 3. CDR3 bases: TGCGCCAGCAGCTTGGGGAGGACAGGGGGCACCGGGGAGCTGTTTTTT. Translated, it gives CASSLGRTGGTGELFF.

V and J are TRBV28 and TRBJ1-1; D remains unclear. Germline CDR1 and CDR2: MDHEN and SYDVKM. Trimming took off 5 bases at V and 1 base at J, with 17 bases between the two ends. This CDR3 contains 16 residues. As DNA, the CDR3 is TGTGCCAGCAGTCCCCCCGCGGGGAAGGGGAACACTGAAGCTTTCTTT. Protein: CASSPPAGKGNTEAFF.

The V gene is TRBV28, the J gene TRBJ1-1; D remains unclear. The CDR3 runs 12 residues. The ends were cut back, 3 bases at V and 3 bases at J, with 5 bases in the middle. The germline V gene has CDR1 MDHEN and CDR2 SYDVKM. In nucleotides, the CDR3 is TGTGCCAGCAGTTTGAAGCACACTGAAGCTTTCTTT. Translation gives CASSLKHTEAFF.

The chain has TRBV6-6 and TRBJ2-1; TRBD2 matches 8 bases. This CDR3 contains 16 residues. J lost 8 bases, V lost 5 bases, and 14 bases had no gene match. CDR1 is MNHNY and CDR2 is SVGAGI in the germline V gene (reference sequence). The CDR3 sequence is CASSPTLAGRIYEQFF. The CDR3 coding sequence is TGTGCCAGCAGTCCTACCTTAGCGGGGAGGATCTATGAGCAGTTCTTC.

This chain joins TRBV5-8 and TRBJ1-1, with 9 nucleotides matching TRBD1. In germline, CDR1 is SGHTS, CDR2 YDEGEE. This CDR3 contains 15 residues. The V segment lost 0 bases and the J segment 4 bases; nucleotides outside the gene matches: 4. CDR3 sequence: CASSLGGQGGTEAFF. As DNA, the CDR3 is TGTGCCAGCAGCTTGGGGGGACAGGGCGGCACTGAAGCTTTCTTT.

This chain uses TRBV30 with TRBJ1-6; D perhaps matches TRBD1 (5 bases). The CDR3 covers 15 residues. With 1 base removed from V and 4 bases from J, the gap between germline ends came to 11 bases. Germline loops: CDR1 GTSNPN, CDR2 SVGIG (reference sequence). The CDR3 loop is CAWSGQRLYNSPLHF. In DNA, the CDR3 is TGTGCCTGGAGTGGACAGAGACTTTATAATTCACCCCTCCACTTT.

The chain links TRBV6-1 to TRBJ1-6; TRBD1 matches at 12 bases. The J segment lost 7 bases and the V segment lost 4 bases, leaving 14 bases of the junction unmatched. This CDR3 has 19 amino acids. Germline CDR1 MNHNS, CDR2 SASEGT. Written as DNA, the CDR3 is TGTGCCAGCAGTGTTAGGGGGGACGGGACAGGGGGCCGGAATTCACCCCTCCACTTT. Translating gives CASSVRGDGTGGRNSPLHF.